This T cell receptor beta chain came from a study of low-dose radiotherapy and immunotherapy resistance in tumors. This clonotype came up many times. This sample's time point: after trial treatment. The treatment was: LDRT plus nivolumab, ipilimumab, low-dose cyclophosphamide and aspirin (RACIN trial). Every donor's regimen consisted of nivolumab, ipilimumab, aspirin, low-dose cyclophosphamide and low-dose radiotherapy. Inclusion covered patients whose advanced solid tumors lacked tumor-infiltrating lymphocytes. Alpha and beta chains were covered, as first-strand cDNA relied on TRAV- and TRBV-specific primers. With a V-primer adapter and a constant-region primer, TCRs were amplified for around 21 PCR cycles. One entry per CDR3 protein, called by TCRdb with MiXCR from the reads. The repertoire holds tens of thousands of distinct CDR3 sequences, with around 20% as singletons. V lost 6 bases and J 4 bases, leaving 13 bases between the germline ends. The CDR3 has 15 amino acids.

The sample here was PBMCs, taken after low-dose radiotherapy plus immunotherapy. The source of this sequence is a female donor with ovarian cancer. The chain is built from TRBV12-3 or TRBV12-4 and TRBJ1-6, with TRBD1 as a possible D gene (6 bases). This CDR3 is CASSQRQEYNSPLHF. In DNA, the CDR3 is TGTGCCAGCAGCCAAAGACAGGAATATAATTCACCCCTCCACTTT.